These 8 T cell receptor beta chains were sequenced from one sample in a study of cytomegalovirus exposure and HLA in healthy donors. This PCR relied on a set of 60 Vbeta primers and 13 Jbeta primers. TCRdb's copy holds only in-frame clones and misses some; the assay was immunoSEQ multiplex PCR. The repertoire has tens of thousands of clones, more than 70% of them found once; the top ten carry approximately 22%. Sequenced sample: PBMCs. These receptors all stem from a woman aged 40 to 55 in good health and CMV-seropositive.

The V and J genes are TRBV19 and TRBJ1-1, with D tentatively TRBD1 (6 bases). Between the trimmed V and J ends, which lost 9 bases and 4 bases, there was a span of 15 bases. Germline-derived CDR1 and CDR2 are LNHDA and SQIVND (reference sequence). This CDR3 has 13 amino acids. This CDR3 reads CASVSGTLTEAFF. The CDR3 region has the DNA TGTGCCAGCGTTTCCGGGACACTCACTGAAGCTTTCTTT.

This chain joins TRBV30 and TRBJ1-2, with 9 bases identical to TRBD1. V lost 6 bases to trimming and J lost 0 bases; unmatched junction nucleotides: 11. The CDR3 runs to 16 residues. Germline V gene sequence: CDR1 GTSNPN, CDR2 SVGIG (reference sequence). CDR3 protein: CACAPGQGFSNYGYTF. The CDR3, as DNA: TGTGCCTGTGCTCCGGGACAGGGATTTTCTAACTATGGCTACACCTTC.

The chain is built from TRBV6-5 and TRBJ2-7, with TRBD1 matching over 9 bases. CDR3 length: 12 residues. Germline-derived CDR1 and CDR2 are MNHEY and SVGAGI. Trimming took 5 bases from V and 5 from J; bases not matched to a gene: 1. CDR3 bases: TGTGCCAGCAGTAGGACAGGGGACGAGCAGTACTTC. The encoded protein is CASSRTGDEQYF.

V usage is TRBV2 and J usage is TRBJ1-4; D ambiguous. The CDR3 contains 12 residues. V lost 3 bases and J 13 bases, leaving 12 bases between the germline ends. Germline CDR1 is SNHLY and CDR2 is FYNNEI. Here the CDR3 DNA reads TGTGCCAGCAGTGATCGAGCTCGTCCACTGTTTTTT. Its translation: CASSDRARPLFF.

J is TRBJ2-1 and V is TRBV11-3; D gene uncertain. The germline gives CDR1 SGHNT, CDR2 YENEEA. The length of the CDR3 is 14 residues. Deletions cut 3 bases from V and 8 bases from J, with 14 bases between. The CDR3 reads CASSFFSGSDEQFF. The CDR3 DNA sequence: TGTGCCAGCAGCTTTTTTTCCGGGTCAGATGAGCAGTTCTTC. The full variable domain, in which reference TRBV11-3 and TRBJ2-1 provide the parts outside the CDR3, is EAGVVQSPRYKIIEKKQPVAFWCNPISGHNTLYWYLQNLGQGPELLIRYENEEAVDDSQLPKDRFSAERLKGVDSTLKIQPAELGDSAVYLCASSFFSGSDEQFFGPGTRLTVL.

The rearrangement links TRBV11-2 to TRBJ1-2; TRBD1 aligns across 9 bases. Unmatched junction bases numbered 9, after V lost 5 bases and J lost 5 bases. Per germline, CDR1 SGHAT and CDR2 FQNNGV. This CDR3 is 15 amino acids long. The CDR3 DNA follows: TGTGCCAGCAGCCCGGTTAGGACAGGGGAGTATGGCTACACCTTC. It codes for CASSPVRTGEYGYTF.

Notes on this clone: Distinct nucleotide sequences in the sample also encode this CDR3. The chain joins TRBV29-1 to TRBJ1-1; perhaps TRBD1 as D (5 bases). CDR3 size: 12 residues. The germline gives CDR1 SQVTM, CDR2 ANQGSEA. Trimming took off 4 bases at V and 6 bases at J, with 12 bases between the two ends. The CDR3 loop reads CSVAQGRAEAFF. The CDR3 nucleotides are TGCAGCGTTGCGCAGGGCCGGGCTGAAGCTTTCTTT.

The genes are TRBV11-3 and TRBJ2-6, with D possibly TRBD2 on 6 matching bases. Trimming removed 5 bases at V and 2 bases at J, with 10 bases between. Germline CDR1 SGHNT, CDR2 YENEEA. The CDR3 covers 15 residues. The CDR3 DNA is TGTGCCAGCAGCCCCGGGGGACCTGGGGCCAACGTCCTGACTTTC. Translated, it gives CASSPGGPGANVLTF.